This is a list of T cell receptor beta chains from one sample in a study of a mutant IDH1 vaccine in newly diagnosed glioma. Antigens of these TCRs are unknown. Only in-frame clones appear in the TCRdb table, and some are missing; sequencing was by immunoSEQ multiplex PCR. This sample has about 120,000 clones, with roughly 77% found just once. Source: PBMCs, taken from a glioma patient whose treatment included an IDH1 peptide vaccine. All receptors come from a man aged 40-49 years with glioma. Each CDR3 is given with its conserved first and last residue. A D gene is named only where the DNA matches it firmly. Size values are once, few and many counts, or a class for expanded clones, and some rows have none.

TRBV5-6	-	-	TRBJ2-5	TGTGCCAGCAGCTTGACAGTTGCGGGGGAGACCCAGTACTTC	CASSLTVAGETQYF
TRBV15	medium-sized	-	TRBJ1-5	TGTGCCACCAGCAGAGGGATTAGCAATCAGCCCCAGCATTTT	CATSRGISNQPQHF
TRBV30	-	TRBD1	TRBJ2-3	TGTGCCTGGAGGAATAACCCCGGGACAGGGGGGCAGTATTTT	CAWRNNPGTGGQYF
TRBV2	-	-	TRBJ2-7	TGTGCCAGCACCCCGGCCGGATACGAGCAGTACTTC	CASTPAGYEQYF
TRBV5-6	-	TRBD2	TRBJ2-7	TGTGCCAGCAGCTCAGCGGGAGGATGGGTGTACGAGCAGTACTTC	CASSSAGGWVYEQYF
TRBV4-1	-	TRBD1	TRBJ2-2	TGCGCCAGCAGCCAAGATTTTCGACAGGGGGCTGATTACGCGAACACCGGGGAGCTGTTTTTT	CASSQDFRQGADYANTGELFF
TRBV19	-	TRBD1	TRBJ2-1	TGTGCCAGTAGTCCACAGGGGTTCGATGAGCAGTTCTTC	CASSPQGFDEQFF
TRBV29-1	once	TRBD1	TRBJ1-3	TGCAGCGTCCCAGACAGGGCTGGAAACACCATATATTTT	CSVPDRAGNTIYF
TRBV18	-	-	TRBJ1-2	TGTGCCAGCTCACCAGAGGGACTCTATGGCTACACCTTC	CASSPEGLYGYTF
TRBV2	-	TRBD1	TRBJ2-7	TGTGCCAGCATACCGACAGGGTACTCCTACGAGCAGTACTTC	CASIPTGYSYEQYF
TRBV6-1	-	TRBD2	TRBJ2-5	TGTGCCAGCAGTGAGCGGGGGGCCTTCCAAGAGACCCAGTACTTC	CASSERGAFQETQYF
TRBV18	-	-	TRBJ1-2	TGTGCCAGCTCACCACCGAATGCCTATGGCTACACCTTC	CASSPPNAYGYTF
TRBV29-1	-	-	TRBJ2-1	TGCAGCGTTGACGAGCTCAATGAGCAGTTCTTC	CSVDELNEQFF
TRBV19	-	-	TRBJ2-5	TGTGCCAGTACCACCCCCTCGGAGACCCAGTACTTC	CASTTPSETQYF
TRBV4-3	-	TRBD1	TRBJ2-7	TGCGCCAGCAGCCAAGATTTTGGGACAGGGGCCTACGAGCAGTACTTC	CASSQDFGTGAYEQYF
TRBV18	-	TRBD1	TRBJ2-7	TGTGCCAGCTCACCACGACAGGGGGGGTCCTACGAGCAGTACTTC	CASSPRQGGSYEQYF
TRBV6-6	few	TRBD1	TRBJ2-7	TGTGCCAGCAGTTACGCGGCAGGGGGTTGGGAGCAGTACTTC	CASSYAAGGWEQYF
TRBV5-1	-	-	TRBJ2-3	TGCGCCAGCAGCGCGGCGACACGGGCCGCAGATACGCAGTATTTT	CASSAATRAADTQYF
TRBV28	-	-	TRBJ2-7	TGTGCCAGCATCAGGGGGGGCTCCTACGAGCAGTACTTC	CASIRGGSYEQYF
TRBV11-3	-	TRBD1	TRBJ2-1	TGTGCCAGCAGCTTAGGGACAGGGGTGAAGCAGTTCTTC	CASSLGTGVKQFF
TRBV29-1	-	TRBD1	TRBJ2-7	TGCAGCGCTGGGACAGCTTACGAGCAGTACTTC	CSAGTAYEQYF
TRBV15	-	-	TRBJ2-5	TGTGCCACCAGCAGGGACCCAATGAGCCGAGAGACCCAGTACTTC	CATSRDPMSRETQYF
TRBV7-6	-	TRBD2	TRBJ2-4	TGTGCCAGCAGCCCCGCGACTAGCCTCGCCAAAAACATTCAGTACTTC	CASSPATSLAKNIQYF
TRBV23-1	once	-	TRBJ1-1	TGCGCCAGCAGTCAACCTAGCTTGTCACGGTCCGGTGAAGCTTTCTTT	CASSQPSLSRSGEAFF
TRBV7-2	-	-	TRBJ1-2	TGTGCCAGCAGCGGGAGGGTTTTTAACTATGGCTACACCTTC	CASSGRVFNYGYTF
TRBV9	-	TRBD2	TRBJ2-1	TGTGCCAGCAGCGCCGGGACTAGCGGGGGAGCCTACAATGAGCAGTTCTTC	CASSAGTSGGAYNEQFF
TRBV7-2	-	-	TRBJ2-1	TGTGCCAGCAGCTTAGAAATAGGGGTCTACAATGAGCAGTTCTTC	CASSLEIGVYNEQFF
TRBV13	-	TRBD1	TRBJ1-4	TGTGCCAGCAGCTTAGGACAGGGGCCCAATGAAAAACTGTTTTTT	CASSLGQGPNEKLFF
TRBV4-2	few	TRBD1	TRBJ2-7	TGTGCCAGCAGCCAATCACACGGACAGGGCCGGGGCGAGCAGTACTTC	CASSQSHGQGRGEQYF
TRBV2	-	TRBD2	TRBJ2-7	TGTGCCAGCAGTGGAATCCTAGCGGGGGACTACGAGCAGTACTTC	CASSGILAGDYEQYF
TRBV5-8	-	-	TRBJ1-1	TGTGCCAGCAGCTTAAAAACAGATCCGAACACTGAAGCTTTCTTT	CASSLKTDPNTEAFF
TRBV7-8	once	-	TRBJ2-1	TGTGCCAGCGGGCTGTCCGTGGGTGAGCAGTTCTTC	CASGLSVGEQFF
TRBV10-3	-	-	TRBJ2-3	TGTGCCATCAGCCCACCTCCCGGCACAGATACGCAGTATTTT	CAISPPPGTDTQYF
TRBV4-2	-	-	TRBJ2-7	TGTGCCAGCAGCCAAGGTCATACTTTGGCGTCCCGGACAGAAAAGCAGTACTTC	CASSQGHTLASRTEKQYF
TRBV6-4	few	-	TRBJ1-2	TGTGCCAGCAACAAAACCGGGACGCGGGAGAGGGGCTACACCTTC	CASNKTGTRERGYTF
TRBV19	once	-	TRBJ1-5	TGTGCCAGTAGCGCCCAACAGGTGTCCAGCAATCAGCCCCAGCATTTT	CASSAQQVSSNQPQHF
TRBV5-4	-	-	TRBJ1-1	TGTGCCAGCAGCTTGGAAGGGGGGATGGGTGAAGCTTTCTTT	CASSLEGGMGEAFF
TRBV7-9	-	-	TRBJ1-1	TGTGCCAGCACCACCCCTCCGGGGGCAATGAACACTGAAGCTTTCTTT	CASTTPPGAMNTEAFF
TRBV6-6	-	-	TRBJ1-1	TGTGCCAGCAGTTCCCCCGGGGGGCGGTCAGCTGAAGCTTTCTTT	CASSSPGGRSAEAFF
TRBV19	once	-	TRBJ2-1	TGTGCCAGTCGGACCCGTTGGACGAATCCCAAGGAATACAATGAGCAGTTCTTC	CASRTRWTNPKEYNEQFF
TRBV5-8	-	-	TRBJ1-1	TGTGCCAGCAGCCCCGGGCCCCAGAACACTGAAGCTTTCTTT	CASSPGPQNTEAFF
TRBV5-1	-	-	TRBJ2-3	TGCGCCAGCAGCTTAGGGGATACGCAGTATTTT	CASSLGDTQYF
TRBV27	-	-	TRBJ2-1	TGTGCCAGCAGTTTACGAGGGGGAGGAGTGGCCCATGAGCAGTTCTTC	CASSLRGGGVAHEQFF
TRBV7-2	-	-	TRBJ2-7	TGTGCCAGCAGTGAGAGGTACGAGCAGTACTTC	CASSERYEQYF
TRBV7-2	-	TRBD1	TRBJ1-1	TGTGCCAGCAGCTTCGGGACAGGGGTTTTGAACACTGAAGCTTTCTTT	CASSFGTGVLNTEAFF
TRBV5-1	-	TRBD1	TRBJ2-3	TGCGCCAGCAGCCCAGGACAGGGTTCAATTCCAGATACGCAGTATTTT	CASSPGQGSIPDTQYF
TRBV7-9	-	-	TRBJ2-3	TGTGCCAGCAGCTTAGTCACAAGCACAGATACGCAGTATTTT	CASSLVTSTDTQYF
TRBV4-3	few	-	TRBJ1-1	TGCGCCAGCAGCCAAGATCCTACGGACATTTGGAACACTGAAGCTTTCTTT	CASSQDPTDIWNTEAFF
TRBV21-1	-	-	TRBJ1-1	TGTGCCAGCAGCAATGCGGGCAGGGTTTTGATGAACACTGAAGCTTTCTTT	CASSNAGRVLMNTEAFF
TRBV6-5	-	-	TRBJ2-3	TGTGCCAGCAGACAGGGGGGGCAGGCAGATACGCAGTATTTT	CASRQGGQADTQYF